A selection of T cell receptor beta chains follows, all from one sample in a study of cytomegalovirus exposure and HLA in healthy donors. Method: immunoSEQ multiplex PCR; TCRdb's copy keeps in-frame clones and lacks some. The table has about 68,000 clones, around 93% seen once. The sequenced sample consisted of PBMCs. The receptors shown here come from a man aged 18 to 30 in good health and CMV-seronegative. CDR3s include the opening cysteine and the closing phenylalanine or tryptophan.

v_call cdr3_aa
TRBV2 CASSDLAGGGNTGELFF
TRBV7-3 CASSLTVGQGTDQPQHF
TRBV28 CASTSESEQYF
TRBV27 CTTGGGPIPTDTQYF
TRBV28 CASTSIGTSGSYEQYF
TRBV2 CASIDTGENTEAFF
TRBV19 CASSMTGRSTEAFF
TRBV19 CASSLIGGKMNTEAFF
TRBV9 CASSAYPGQGSGNTIYF
TRBV9 CASSPLTGFEQFF
TRBV30 CAWEGTGSFF
TRBV19 CASSIVGFYSNQPQHF
TRBV18 CASSPGTSALNEQFF
TRBV15 CATSRRDSSYEQYF
TRBV5-4 CASSSQRGGYSYEQYF
TRBV11-1 CASSLGWGQNTEAFF
TRBV4-3 CASSQDPGHSYGYTF
TRBV5-1 CASSLRESAERETQYF
TRBV7-2 CASSFLMGARGYTF
TRBV6-5 CASSYDRGYGYTF
TRBV7-9 CASSLNTAYGYTF
TRBV28 CASTQGNRAGTDTQYF
TRBV9 CASSVGGRLETQYF
TRBV30 CAWSRIPQGSYEQYF
TRBV6-4 CASSGQGGADTQYF